Below, 18 T cell receptor beta chains from the same sample are listed, as sequenced in a study of shared clonotypes between healthy human individuals. Assay used: immunoSEQ multiplex PCR; TCRdb lists only in-frame clones, some missing. Of roughly 1,100,000 clones listed, 60% to 80% were seen once; the top ten hold about 1.5%. The sample taken for sequencing was memory CD4+ T cells sorted from blood. Noted subset: CD45RA-negative fraction. The receptors here all came from a man aged 18 to 29 in good health.

The count of this clone is one. The chain couples TRBV7-8 to TRBJ1-5; TRBD1 matches 7 bases. The CDR3 is 14 residues long. Germline CDR1 SGHVS, CDR2 FQNEAQ. Germline trimming cut 5 bases from V and 1 base from J; bases unmatched to any gene: 2. The CDR3 DNA reads TGTGCCAGCAGCCAGGGGGTCAGCAATCAGCCCCAGCATTTT. Its protein product is CASSQGVSNQPQHF.

V gene TRBV5-4 combines with J gene TRBJ2-4; D is possibly TRBD1 or TRBD2 (5 bases each). V lost 0 bases, J lost 1 base, and 14 bases lay in between. CDR3 length: 17 amino acids. CDR1 is SGHNT and CDR2 is YYREEE in the germline V gene (reference sequence). The CDR3 nucleotides read TGTGCCAGCAGCTTGGCCGGGACCACGGGGGCCAAAAACATTCAGTACTTC. It yields the protein CASSLAGTTGAKNIQYF.

This chain connects TRBV5-1 to TRBJ2-3; TRBD1 is a possible D gene (5 bases). Germline loops: CDR1 SGHRS, CDR2 YFSETQ. The CDR3 has 15 residues. Trimming shortened V by 5 bases and J by 1 base, and 14 bases separated the two germline ends. CDR3 sequence reads: CASRFGLQGTDTQYF. DNA for the CDR3: TGCGCCAGCAGGTTCGGGCTACAGGGCACAGATACGCAGTATTTT.

The CDR3 region is CASSIDRQNEQFF. In nucleotides, the CDR3 is TGTGCCAGCTCGATAGACCGGCAGAATGAGCAGTTCTTC. The rearrangement links TRBV18 to TRBJ2-1, with unresolved D. The germline CDR1 and CDR2 sequences are KGHSH and LQKENI. The CDR3 runs 13 residues. With 6 bases removed from V and 7 bases from J, the gap between germline ends came to 13 bases.

The chain joins TRBV6-4 to TRBJ2-3, with D perhaps assigned TRBD1 or TRBD2 (5 bases each). CDR1 MRHNA and CDR2 SNTAGT come from the germline V gene. The CDR3 is 16 residues long. Trimming cost V 4 bases and J 0 bases, with 14 bases left between them. CDR3 nucleotides: TGTGCCAGCAGTGCCCTTGGGGGTCTCAGCACAGATACGCAGTATTTT. Amino acid sequence: CASSALGGLSTDTQYF.

V usage is TRBV2 and J usage is TRBJ1-4; 10 bases are shared with TRBD1. The CDR3 has 14 residues. V lost 6 bases and J lost 7; bases outside the gene matches: 5. Germline CDR1 reads SNHLY; CDR2 reads FYNNEI. CDR3 loop: CASRGGTGVEKLFF. In DNA, the CDR3 is TGTGCCAGCAGGGGGGGGACAGGGGTTGAAAAACTGTTTTTT.

The rearrangement links TRBV2 to TRBJ1-1; D gene uncertain. The germline V gene has CDR1 SNHLY and CDR2 FYNNEI. There are 14 residues in the CDR3. Between the trimmed V and J ends, which lost 5 bases and 1 base, there was a span of 11 bases. The CDR3 coding sequence is TGTGCCAGCAGTAATAGGCCCGGGAACACTGAAGCTTTCTTT. Translated: CASSNRPGNTEAFF.

The chain joins TRBV5-1 to TRBJ2-1, with 8 bases matching TRBD2. Trimming took 0 bases from V and 9 from J; bases not matched to a gene: 8. Germline V gene data show CDR1 as SGHRS and CDR2 as YFSETQ. The length of the CDR3 is 15 residues. In DNA, the CDR3 is TGCGCCAGCAGCTTGGCTGCGGGGGGAGCGAGTGAGCAGTTCTTC. Translation: CASSLAAGGASEQFF.

Details on this clone: Just one base apart from a much larger clone, this may be a read error. V and J are TRBV25-1 and TRBJ2-2; no firm D call. The V end was cut by 1 base, the J end by 0 bases, with 3 bases between. Germline-derived CDR1 and CDR2 are MGHDK and SYGVNS. This CDR3 spans 14 amino acids. The CDR3 coding sequence is TGTGCCAGCAGTGAATGGACGAACACCGGGGAGCTGTTTTTT. This encodes CASSEWTNTGELFF. The full variable domain, with the rest looked up from reference TRBV25-1 and TRBJ2-2, is EADIYQTPRYLVIGTGKKITLECSQTMGHDKMYWYQQDPGMELHLIHYSYGVNSTEKGDLSSESTVSRIRTEHFPLTLESARPSHTSQYLCASSEWTNTGELFFGEGSRLTVL.

The chain has TRBV11-2 and TRBJ2-3, with D perhaps given as TRBD1 or TRBD2 (5 bases each). Germline CDR1 and CDR2: SGHAT and FQNNGV. This CDR3 has 12 residues. V dropped 4 bases and J dropped 8 bases, with 10 bases sitting between them. CDR3 DNA sequence: TGTGCCAGCAGCTGGGGGATAGCTACGCAGTATTTT. Its translation: CASSWGIATQYF.

This clone showed up many times. J is TRBJ1-1 and V is TRBV5-3, with D unresolved. TRBV5-3 falls under the ORF class, with uncertain function. V was clipped by 4 bases and J by 4 bases, with 8 bases between them. CDR3 length: 12 amino acids. This CDR3 is CARSPRSTEAFF. Written as DNA, the CDR3 is TGTGCCAGAAGCCCCCGGAGCACTGAAGCTTTCTTT.

This rearrangement joins TRBV6-5 to TRBJ2-1, with TRBD2 matching 14 bases. This CDR3 has 15 residues. Germline V gene sequence: CDR1 MNHEY, CDR2 SVGAGI. The J segment lost 9 bases and the V segment lost 6 bases, leaving 7 bases of the junction unmatched. CDR3 residues: CASRSGLAGEGEQFF. CDR3 bases: TGTGCCAGCAGATCGGGACTAGCGGGAGAAGGTGAGCAGTTCTTC.

DNA of the CDR3: TGTGCCAGCAGTGCCAGGACTAGCGGGAAGTACGAGCAGTACTTC. It specifies CASSARTSGKYEQYF. The gene calls are TRBV6-6 and TRBJ2-7; 12 nucleotides line up with TRBD2. J lost 4 bases, V lost 5 bases, and 6 bases had no gene match. The CDR3 sequence is 15 residues long. Germline V lookup: CDR1 MNHNY, CDR2 SVGAGI (reference sequence).

This chain connects TRBV4-1 to TRBJ2-5; D unresolved. V lost 1 base, J lost 0 bases, and 6 bases lay in between. Germline V gene lookup returns CDR1 MGHRA and CDR2 YSYEKL. The CDR3 length is 14 residues. This CDR3 reads CASSQGSYQETQYF. The CDR3 DNA reads TGCGCCAGCAGCCAAGGTTCCTACCAAGAGACCCAGTACTTC.

Comment on this clone: Different DNA sequences within this sample yield the same CDR3. This chain uses TRBV30 with TRBJ2-2; D gene unclear. V lost 0 bases and J 8 bases, leaving 7 bases between the germline ends. This CDR3 is 12 amino acids long. Germline V gene data show CDR1 as GTSNPN and CDR2 as SVGIG (reference sequence). CDR3: CAWSVLGGELFF. CDR3 coding DNA: TGTGCCTGGAGTGTACTCGGGGGGGAGCTGTTTTTT. The whole variable domain, filled in from reference TRBV30 and TRBJ2-2, reads SQTIHQWPATLVQPVGSPLSLECTVEGTSNPNLYWYRQAAGRGLQLLFYSVGIGQISSEVPQNLSASRPQDRQFILSSKKLLLSDSGFYLCAWSVLGGELFFGEGSRLTVL.

This clone was seen at least ten times. The same CDR3 also results from other DNA sequences found in this sample. The genes are TRBV5-1 and TRBJ2-7; D is uncertain. The V gene's germline CDR1 is SGHRS and CDR2 YFSETQ. This CDR3 is built from 14 residues. Trimming cost V 0 bases and J 4 bases, with 11 bases left between them. The CDR3 nucleotides are TGCGCCAGCAGCTTGGGGTCCAGCCTATACGAGCAGTACTTC. Its translation: CASSLGSSLYEQYF.

This clone has ten or more counts. This rearrangement joins TRBV19 to TRBJ2-3, with TRBD1 matching 8 bases. Germline trimming cut 2 bases from V and 4 bases from J; bases unmatched to any gene: 2. Germline CDR1 is LNHDA and CDR2 is SQIVND (reference sequence). The CDR3 totals 14 residues. CDR3 region: CASSISQGADTQYF. CDR3 DNA sequence: TGTGCCAGTAGTATATCACAGGGGGCAGATACGCAGTATTTT.

In its sample, this clone was seen a few times. The V call is TRBV9, the J call TRBJ2-2, with D maybe TRBD2 (6 bases). Trimming shortened V by 4 bases and J by 0 bases, and 13 bases separated the two germline ends. The CDR3 covers 16 residues. Germline CDR1 and CDR2: SGDLS and YYNGEE. Here the CDR3 reads CASSPSGTSNTGELFF. The DNA of the CDR3 is TGTGCCAGCAGCCCATCCGGGACTTCGAACACCGGGGAGCTGTTTTTT.